This T cell receptor (beta chain) is from a study of blood T cell repertoires in COVID-19. Turning to the study itself: T cells, B-cell-depleted T cells, or PBMCs provided the cDNA or gDNA that served as material.

The CDR3 runs to 15 residues. V lost 3 bases and J lost 4; bases outside the gene matches: 5. Germline CDR1 SGHRS, CDR2 YFSETQ. In the original analysis: Reference gene primer amplification gave estimated nucleated cell counts. Method: immunoSEQ multiplex PCR; TCRdb's copy keeps in-frame clones and lacks some. V and J calls and clone size are copied from that table; D and trimming were computed from the DNA. The sample consists of about 200,000 clones, roughly 87% of them appearing once. The specimen was peripheral blood. The clonotype was recovered from a man in his 60s with active or convalescent COVID-19. V usage is TRBV5-1 and J usage is TRBJ2-7; 12 bases agree with TRBD1. The CDR3 loop reads CASSSGTGGGYEQYF. CDR3 DNA sequence: TGCGCCAGCAGCTCCGGGACAGGGGGCGGGTACGAGCAGTACTTC.